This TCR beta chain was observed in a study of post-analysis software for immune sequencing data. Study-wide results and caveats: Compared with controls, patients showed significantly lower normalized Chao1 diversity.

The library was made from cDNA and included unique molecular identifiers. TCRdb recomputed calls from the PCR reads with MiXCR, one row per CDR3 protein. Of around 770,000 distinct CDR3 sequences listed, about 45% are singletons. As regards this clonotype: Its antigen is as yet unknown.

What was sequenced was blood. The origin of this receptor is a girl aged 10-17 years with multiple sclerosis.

Here the CDR3 DNA reads TGCAGCGTTGAGGTCCTGGACAGAACGCAAGACTATGGCTACACCTTC. It translates to CSVEVLDRTQDYGYTF. The chain links TRBV29-1 to TRBJ1-2; the D gene is possibly TRBD1 (6 bases). The CDR3 length is 16 residues. Per germline, CDR1 SQVTM and CDR2 ANQGSEA. V was shortened by 3 bases and J by 3 bases, with 20 bases between the two germline ends. The full variable domain, in which reference TRBV29-1 and TRBJ1-2 provide the parts outside the CDR3, is SAVISQKPSRDICQRGTSLTIQCQVDSQVTMMFWYRQQPGQSLTLIATANQGSEATYESGFVIDKFPISRPNLTFSTLTVSNMSPEDSSIYLCSVEVLDRTQDYGYTFGSGTRLTVV.